This passage covers 21 T cell receptor beta chains from one sample sequenced in a study of blood T cell repertoires in COVID-19 (dated by TCRdb to about 2020). Libraries were constructed by the immunoSEQ multiplex PCR assay. TCRdb provides this immuneACCESS table in a form limited to in-frame rearrangements. Some clones are lacking; in checked studies, under half of them reflect an unresolved V gene, and why the rest are absent is not known. The sample records around 75,000 clones, about 86% of which are singletons. The ten most abundant clones make up roughly 3.6% of the sample. The sequenced material came from peripheral blood. The receptors originated from a man between 65 and 85 years old with active COVID-19.

The V and J genes are TRBV30 and TRBJ2-1; 12 bases line up with TRBD2. The CDR3 spans 14 residues. Trimming cost V 4 bases and J 6 bases; bases outside gene matches: 4. Germline V gene lookup returns CDR1 GTSNPN and CDR2 SVGIG (reference sequence). DNA of the CDR3: TGTGCCTGGACCCTAGCGGGAGGGTCCAATGAGCAGTTCTTC. This encodes CAWTLAGGSNEQFF.

The gene calls are TRBV21-1 and TRBJ2-7; TRBD1 is the table's D call and was not checked against the DNA. TRBV21-1 represents a pseudogene. This CDR3 is 16 amino acids long. CDR3 amino acids: CASRQSYRVPSYEQYF. The CDR3 bases are TGTGCCAGCAGACAATCGTACAGGGTCCCATCCTACGAGCAGTACTTC.

The rearrangement links TRBV6-6 to TRBJ2-1, with 12 bases matching TRBD2. Germline CDR1 MNHNY, CDR2 SVGAGI (reference sequence). The J segment lost 7 bases and the V segment lost 7 bases, leaving 8 bases of the junction unmatched. The CDR3 is 15 residues long. This CDR3 reads CASTSLGLAGNEQFF. For the CDR3, the DNA is TGTGCCAGCACCTCCCTAGGACTAGCGGGAAATGAGCAGTTCTTC.

The gene calls are TRBV5-4 and TRBJ1-4; unclear D gene. The CDR3 is made up of 15 amino acids. The ends were cut back, 0 bases at V and 10 bases at J, with 16 bases in the middle. Per the germline V gene, CDR1 is SGHNT and CDR2 is YYREEE (reference sequence). This chain's CDR3 is CASSLDRTPARKLFF. The CDR3 DNA follows: TGTGCCAGCAGCTTGGACCGGACTCCAGCCCGAAAACTGTTTTTT.

The chain is built from TRBV4-3 and TRBJ2-5; D might be TRBD2 (5 bases). The CDR3 consists of 17 residues. CDR1 and CDR2 from the germline V gene are LGHNA and YSLEER. V lost 4 bases to trimming and J lost 5 bases, with 23 bases between them. The CDR3 region has the DNA TGCGCCAGCAGCCCCGAGCTGTTAGGGAGAGGGCAGGAGACCCAGTACTTC. It translates to CASSPELLGRGQETQYF.

The chain combines TRBV7-2 with TRBJ2-1; tentative D call: TRBD2 (7 bases). The CDR3 runs 19 residues. Germline assignment: CDR1 SGHTA and CDR2 FQGNSA. V gave up 1 base and J gave up 0 bases, with 19 bases separating them. Here the CDR3 DNA reads TGTGCCAGCAGCTTAGTCCCTAGCGGAGGGGGGAACTCCTACAATGAGCAGTTCTTC. Its translation: CASSLVPSGGGNSYNEQFF.

The V gene is TRBV27, the J gene TRBJ2-2; 12 positions match TRBD2. V gave up 2 bases and J gave up 4 bases; unmatched junction bases: 8. This CDR3 is 18 amino acids long. The germline V gene has CDR1 MNHEY and CDR2 SMNVEV (reference sequence). CDR3 sequence (DNA): TGTGCCAGCAGTTTACTGCTAGCGGGAGGGCCTGGCACCGGGGAGCTGTTTTTT. This translates into CASSLLLAGGPGTGELFF.

V usage is TRBV5-1 and J usage is TRBJ1-5; the D is unclear. V lost 0 bases to trimming and J lost 7 bases, with 8 bases between them. In germline, CDR1 is SGHRS, CDR2 YFSETQ. The CDR3 loop spans 13 amino acids. The CDR3 sequence: CASSLGARQPQHF. For the CDR3, the DNA is TGCGCCAGCAGCTTGGGAGCCCGGCAGCCCCAGCATTTT.

The chain couples TRBV9 to TRBJ2-3, with D perhaps TRBD1 (5 bases). The CDR3 is made up of 13 amino acids. Germline V lookup: CDR1 SGDLS, CDR2 YYNGEE. Trimming removed 3 bases at V and 6 bases at J, with 11 bases between. The CDR3 DNA reads as TGTGCCAGCAGCGACCGGACATGGGATACGCAGTATTTT. It codes for CASSDRTWDTQYF.

The chain recombines TRBV6-6 with TRBJ1-3; D gene ambiguous. The germline gives CDR1 MNHNY, CDR2 SVGAGI (reference sequence). The CDR3 runs to 15 residues. Trimming stripped 4 bases from V and 3 bases from J, with 13 bases between. The CDR3 nucleotides are TGTGCCAGCAGTTGGAGTCAGCCCGGTGGAAACACCATATATTTT. It is translated as CASSWSQPGGNTIYF.

In this sample, this clone turned up once. This chain connects TRBV5-5 to TRBJ2-7; 15 nucleotides match TRBD2. Germline V gene lookup returns CDR1 SGHKS and CDR2 YYEKEE (reference sequence). The CDR3 is 17 residues long. V was clipped by 4 bases and J by 2 bases; unmatched bases: 7. For the CDR3, the DNA is TGTGCCAGCAGCCCGGGACTAGCGGGAGGTAACCCCTACGAGCAGTACTTC. Translated: CASSPGLAGGNPYEQYF. The full variable domain, with the rest looked up from reference TRBV5-5 and TRBJ2-7, is DAGVTQSPTHLIKTRGQQVTLRCSPISGHKSVSWYQQVLGQGPQFIFQYYEKEERGRGNFPDRFSARQFPNYSSELNVNALLLGDSALYLCASSPGLAGGNPYEQYFGPGTRLTVT.

The rearrangement links TRBV6-6 to TRBJ2-5; D unresolved. The CDR3 runs to 16 residues. V was shortened by 0 bases and J by 5 bases, with 16 bases between the two germline ends. The germline gives CDR1 MNHNY, CDR2 SVGAGI (reference sequence). The CDR3 coding sequence is TGTGCCAGCAGTTACTCGATTGATAGAATCCGGGAGACCCAGTACTTC. This sequence encodes CASSYSIDRIRETQYF.

The sample holds a few counts of this clone. This sequence joins TRBV7-9 and TRBJ2-2, with 8 bases aligning to TRBD2. Germline V CDR1 and CDR2: SEHNR, FQNEAQ (reference sequence). V lost 4 bases to trimming and J lost 2 bases; unmatched junction nucleotides: 6. The CDR3 length is 16 residues. This CDR3 reads CASSSRTSRNTGELFF. The CDR3 bases are TGTGCCAGCAGCTCGAGGACTAGCCGCAACACCGGGGAGCTGTTTTTT. Together with reference TRBV7-9 and TRBJ2-2, the CDR3 gives the full variable domain: DTGVSQNPRHKITKRGQNVTFRCDPISEHNRLYWYRQTLGQGPEFLTYFQNEAQLEKSRLLSDRFSAERPKGSFSTLEIQRTEQGDSAMYLCASSSRTSRNTGELFFGEGSRLTVL.

V is TRBV27 and J is TRBJ2-2; a weak D match, TRBD2 (7 bases). V lost 7 bases and J 6 bases, leaving 18 bases between the germline ends. The length of the CDR3 is 15 residues. The germline gives CDR1 MNHEY, CDR2 SMNVEV (reference sequence). CDR3 amino acids: CASTHGGLAAGELFF. In DNA form, the CDR3 reads TGTGCCAGCACCCACGGGGGGCTAGCCGCCGGGGAGCTGTTTTTT.

This clone occurred a few times. V usage is TRBV10-3 and J usage is TRBJ1-1; 10 bases match TRBD1. V lost 6 bases and J lost 4; bases outside the gene matches: 5. The germline V gene has CDR1 ENHRY and CDR2 SYGVKD. The CDR3 is 14 residues long. This CDR3 is CAISGQGVITEAFF. The CDR3 DNA follows: TGTGCCATCAGCGGACAGGGGGTAATCACTGAAGCTTTCTTT.

The chain has TRBV11-3 and TRBJ2-3; the D gene is possibly TRBD1 (6 bases). Looked up from germline, CDR1 is SGHNT and CDR2 is YENEEA. This CDR3 spans 14 amino acids. V gave up 5 bases and J gave up 6 bases, with 15 bases separating them. The CDR3 region is CASSPGAVGDTQYF. The CDR3 DNA is TGTGCCAGCAGCCCAGGGGCTGTAGGGGATACGCAGTATTTT.

This rearrangement joins TRBV6-1 to TRBJ2-1; no reliable D call. With 2 bases removed from V and 15 bases from J, the gap between germline ends came to 20 bases. From germline, CDR1 is MNHNS and CDR2 SASEGT. The length of the CDR3 is 14 residues. The CDR3 reads CASSELVAGFGGFF. The CDR3 DNA follows: TGTGCCAGCAGTGAATTGGTAGCCGGGTTCGGTGGGTTCTTC.

The chain couples TRBV7-2 to TRBJ2-7; TRBD2 aligns across 13 bases. The CDR3 runs to 14 residues. Germline-derived CDR1 and CDR2 are SGHTA and FQGNSA. After removal of 5 bases from V and 6 bases from J, the junction contained 4 bases not matched to a gene. CDR3 amino acids: CASSATSGRGEQYF. The CDR3 coding sequence is TGTGCCAGCAGCGCAACTAGCGGGAGGGGCGAGCAGTACTTC.

The rearrangement joins TRBV4-3 to TRBJ2-5; 7 nucleotides line up with TRBD1. Germline loops: CDR1 LGHNA, CDR2 YSLEER. The J segment lost 5 bases and the V segment lost 1 base, leaving 13 bases of the junction unmatched. The CDR3 extends over 17 amino acids. CDR3 sequence: CASSQGAKGGVGETQYF. In DNA form, the CDR3 reads TGCGCCAGCAGCCAAGGTGCGAAAGGGGGCGTAGGGGAGACCCAGTACTTC.

The J gene is TRBJ2-7, the V gene TRBV30, with D unclear. Between the trimmed V and J ends, which lost 5 bases and 7 bases, there was a span of 9 bases. Germline values: CDR1 GTSNPN, CDR2 SVGIG (reference sequence). This CDR3 has 10 amino acids. CDR3 sequence reads: CAWGRVEQYF. CDR3 DNA sequence: TGTGCCTGGGGACGCGTTGAGCAGTACTTC.

The rearrangement uses TRBV18 and TRBJ1-5; 9 bases agree with TRBD1. CDR3 length equals 18 residues. The V segment lost 6 bases and the J segment 11 bases; nucleotides outside the gene matches: 23. From germline, CDR1 is KGHSH and CDR2 LQKENI. The CDR3 DNA sequence: TGTGCCAGCTCCGGGGGGACAGGGACCCTCTCCACCCCAGGGTCCCAGCATTTT. It encodes CASSGGTGTLSTPGSQHF.